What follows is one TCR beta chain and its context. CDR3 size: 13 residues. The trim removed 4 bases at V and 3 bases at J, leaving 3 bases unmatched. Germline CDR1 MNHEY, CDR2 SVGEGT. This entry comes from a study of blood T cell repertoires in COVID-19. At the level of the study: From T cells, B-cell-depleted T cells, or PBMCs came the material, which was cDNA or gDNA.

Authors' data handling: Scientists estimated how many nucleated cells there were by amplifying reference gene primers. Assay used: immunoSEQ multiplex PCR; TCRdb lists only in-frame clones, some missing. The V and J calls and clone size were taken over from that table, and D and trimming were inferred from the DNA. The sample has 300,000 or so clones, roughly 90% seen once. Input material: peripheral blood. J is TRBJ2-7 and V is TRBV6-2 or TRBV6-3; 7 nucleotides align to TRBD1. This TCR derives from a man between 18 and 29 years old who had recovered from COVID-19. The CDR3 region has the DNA TGTGCCAGCAGTTTCCGGGACAGCTACGAGCAGTACTTC. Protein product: CASSFRDSYEQYF.